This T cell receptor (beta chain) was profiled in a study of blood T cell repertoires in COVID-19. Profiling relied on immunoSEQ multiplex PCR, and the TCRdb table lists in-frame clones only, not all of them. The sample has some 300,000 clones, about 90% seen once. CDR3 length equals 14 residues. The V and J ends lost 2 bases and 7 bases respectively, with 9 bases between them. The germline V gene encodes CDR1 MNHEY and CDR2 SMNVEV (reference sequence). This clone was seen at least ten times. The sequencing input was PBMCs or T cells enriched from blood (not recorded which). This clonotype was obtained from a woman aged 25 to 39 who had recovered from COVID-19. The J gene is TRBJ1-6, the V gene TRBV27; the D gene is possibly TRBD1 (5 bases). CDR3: CASSLKGVNSPLHF. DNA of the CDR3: TGTGCCAGCAGTTTAAAAGGGGTCAATTCACCCCTCCACTTT.